This T cell receptor beta chain was retrieved from a study of shared clonotypes between healthy human individuals. Study-level findings and limits: When compared with the clonotypes that were shared by all four sorted-subset donors, the non-shared clonotypes turned out to have lower generation probabilities.

Comment on this clone: Its target is not known. The sample carries other DNA sequences with the same CDR3.

The V end was cut by 0 bases, the J end by 4 bases, with 3 bases between. The CDR3 consists of 12 residues. Germline loops: CDR1 SGHRS, CDR2 YFSETQ. TCRdb's copy holds only in-frame clones and misses some; the assay was immunoSEQ multiplex PCR. The table shows about 680,000 clones, with roughly 73% occurring only once. The source material was memory CD4+ T cells sorted from blood. Noted subset: CD45RA-negative fraction. The chain joins TRBV5-1 to TRBJ2-3, with D unclear. The source is a woman in her twenties or thirties in good health. CDR3 DNA sequence: TGCGCCAGCAGCTTGGATCCAGATACGCAGTATTTT. Residues: CASSLDPDTQYF.